This T cell receptor beta chain emerged from a study of neurological immune-mediated disorders. Many counts were recorded for this clonotype. Its antigen is unknown. The V gene's germline CDR1 is SGHTA and CDR2 FQGNSA. This CDR3 spans 15 amino acids. Trimming cost V 1 base and J 0 bases, with 7 bases left between them. General study results and limits: When the repertoires were grouped phylogenetically, those of 18 of the 34 multiple sclerosis patients came together in a single cluster of related CDR3 sequences, which points to a possible repertoire-level signature. No clinical or MRI feature was associated with the multiple sclerosis repertoire cluster. Multiple sclerosis was found to have the least TCR clonal expansion, below healthy controls, and HTLV-1-associated myelopathy the most.

The making of cDNA relied on 5'RACE with 10-nucleotide random UMIs. Each CDR3 protein gets one entry after TCRdb re-called the 5' RACE reads with MiXCR. The data contain 55,000 to 75,000 distinct CDR3 sequences, roughly 5% of them singletons. The specimen sequenced was PBMCs. The chain combines TRBV7-2 with TRBJ1-3; maybe TRBD1 (6 bases). The receptor was derived from a woman aged 25 to 39 with multiple sclerosis. CDR3 coding DNA: TGTGCCAGCAGCTTAGGGGGGGCCTCTGGAAACACCATATATTTT. It codes for CASSLGGASGNTIYF.